What follows are 16 T cell receptor beta chains derived from one specimen sequenced in a study of long-term antiretroviral therapy in people with HIV (dated by TCRdb to the early 2020s). The immunoSEQ hsTCRB v3.0 assay was used at survey level resolution to sequence the TRB variable region. Drawn from immuneACCESS, this table holds only the in-frame rearrangements with V and J called that TCRdb kept. Clones are partly lost; checked studies trace under half to an unresolved V gene and leave the rest unexplained. The table for this sample lists some 36,000 clones; more than 75% of them were counted only once. The ten largest make up 4.8% of the sample. This sample comprised unsorted PBMCs, obtained around 2.7 years before starting antiretroviral therapy. These TCRs come from a woman between 25 and 40 years old with HIV.

The V gene is TRBV27, the J gene TRBJ1-5; 8 nucleotides agree with TRBD1. Germline V gene sequence: CDR1 MNHEY, CDR2 SMNVEV (reference sequence). The CDR3 loop spans 16 amino acids. J was trimmed by 7 bases and V by 2 bases; bases with no gene match: 10. CDR3 sequence reads: CASSLSQGAGGQPQHF. CDR3 sequence (DNA): TGTGCCAGCAGTTTAAGTCAGGGGGCGGGGGGGCAGCCCCAGCATTTT.

This clone was detected only a few times. The chain carries TRBV7-3 and TRBJ1-2; 9 bases match TRBD1. Germline V gene data show CDR1 as SGHTA and CDR2 as FQGTGA. V shed 5 bases and J 3 bases; nucleotides not matched to a gene: 7. The CDR3 spans 15 residues. Here the CDR3 reads CASSPVGQGDYGYTF. CDR3 nucleotides: TGTGCCAGCAGCCCAGTGGGACAGGGCGACTATGGCTACACCTTC.

The rearrangement uses TRBV13 and TRBJ1-1; D is uncertain. V was shortened by 5 bases and J by 4 bases, with 14 bases between the two germline ends. Germline V CDR1 and CDR2: PRHDT, FYEKMQ (reference sequence). This CDR3 has 14 residues. In nucleotides, the CDR3 is TGTGCCAGCAGCGGACCCGACGGGCCCACTGAAGCTTTCTTT. This codes for CASSGPDGPTEAFF.

The chain is built from TRBV19 and TRBJ2-1; 8 bases fit TRBD2. J gave up 0 bases and V 3 bases, and 4 bases lay outside the gene matches. In germline, CDR1 is LNHDA, CDR2 SQIVND (reference sequence). The CDR3 totals 16 residues. The CDR3 protein is CASSMGAGVSYNEQFF. Here the CDR3 DNA reads TGTGCCAGTAGTATGGGAGCGGGGGTCTCCTACAATGAGCAGTTCTTC.

Here the CDR3 DNA reads TGCGCCAGCAGCCAACACCCACAGGGGTTGACTGAAGCTTTCTTT. It codes for CASSQHPQGLTEAFF. The chain joins TRBV4-1 to TRBJ1-1; 7 positions agree with TRBD1. Looked up from germline, CDR1 is MGHRA and CDR2 is YSYEKL. J gave up 5 bases and V 2 bases, and 8 bases lay outside the gene matches. The CDR3 consists of 15 residues.

The V call is TRBV7-8, the J call TRBJ2-2; TRBD1 matches 7 bases. From germline, CDR1 is SGHVS and CDR2 FQNEAQ. Losses at the gene ends were 5 bases for V and 7 bases for J; bases not matched to a gene: 10. The length of the CDR3 is 15 residues. The DNA of the CDR3 is TGTGCCAGCAGCCCAGGGGGTGGTTTCGACGGGGAGCTGTTTTTT. The encoded protein is CASSPGGGFDGELFF.

CDR3 nucleotides: TGCGCCAGCAGCAGAGACATGGGACTAGCGGGAGAGACCCAGTACTTC. This encodes CASSRDMGLAGETQYF. The chain is built from TRBV5-1 and TRBJ2-5; TRBD2 aligns across 12 bases. The V gene's germline CDR1 is SGHRS and CDR2 YFSETQ. J was trimmed by 4 bases and V by 4 bases; bases with no gene match: 8. This CDR3 contains 16 residues.

This clone was seen a handful of times. This sequence joins TRBV6-6 and TRBJ1-2; 7 bases map to TRBD1. The CDR3 runs 15 residues. Germline V gene data show CDR1 as MNHNY and CDR2 as SVGAGI (reference sequence). V lost 6 bases to trimming and J lost 1 base; unmatched junction nucleotides: 8. CDR3 protein: CASRLSGGYNYGYTF. The CDR3 nucleotides are TGTGCCAGCAGATTATCAGGGGGGTATAACTATGGCTACACCTTC.

The chain uses TRBV4-2 and TRBJ2-5, with D tentatively TRBD2 (6 bases). V lost 0 bases and J lost 2, with 10 bases in between. This CDR3 is built from 15 residues. Germline V gene sequence: CDR1 LGHNA, CDR2 YNFKEQ. The DNA of the CDR3 is TGTGCCAGCAGCCAAGAGCGGGGAACTCAAGAGACCCAGTACTTC. Translating gives CASSQERGTQETQYF.

The chain employs TRBV10-3 and TRBJ1-2; a weak D match, TRBD1 (5 bases). The CDR3 totals 15 residues. V was cut by 3 bases and J by 0 bases, with 11 bases left in between. Germline CDR1 is ENHRY and CDR2 is SYGVKD. This CDR3 reads CAISEAGKANYGYTF. CDR3 coding DNA: TGTGCCATCAGTGAAGCAGGGAAAGCTAACTATGGCTACACCTTC.

This rearrangement joins TRBV9 to TRBJ1-2; D is unresolved. Germline CDR1 and CDR2: SGDLS and YYNGEE. The CDR3 contains 15 residues. Trimming pared 3 bases from V and 4 bases from J, leaving 16 bases between. CDR3 loop: CASSERLWQIYGYTF. Written as DNA, the CDR3 is TGTGCCAGCAGCGAGCGCTTGTGGCAGATCTATGGCTACACCTTC.

The chain is built from TRBV5-1 and TRBJ1-1; TRBD1 matches at 7 bases. Trimming at V came to 0 bases and at J to 0 bases, leaving 2 bases not matched to a gene. The CDR3 has 15 residues. Per germline, CDR1 SGHRS and CDR2 YFSETQ. The CDR3 DNA is TGCGCCAGCAGCTTGGCCGGGACAGTGAACACTGAAGCTTTCTTT. Its protein is CASSLAGTVNTEAFF.

The V call is TRBV10-2, the J call TRBJ2-3; 13 bases align to TRBD2. V lost 7 bases to trimming and J lost 0 bases; unmatched junction nucleotides: 19. CDR1 WSHSY and CDR2 SAAADI come from the germline V gene. This CDR3 region has 21 residues. The CDR3 bases are TGCGCCAGCATGTACAGAGGGACCGGGACTAGCGGGGAAACGAGCACAGATACGCAGTATTTT. Its protein is CASMYRGTGTSGETSTDTQYF.

V is TRBV11-2 and J is TRBJ1-2; 9 bases align to TRBD1. The V segment lost 5 bases and the J segment 3 bases; nucleotides outside the gene matches: 13. CDR1 is SGHAT and CDR2 is FQNNGV in the germline V gene. This CDR3 has 17 residues. CDR3: CASSPGQGGYQDYGYTF. For the CDR3, the DNA is TGTGCCAGCAGCCCGGGACAGGGAGGTTATCAAGACTATGGCTACACCTTC.

The rearrangement joins TRBV4-1 to TRBJ1-6, with a tentative D call TRBD1 (5 bases). This CDR3 comprises 15 residues. Trimming took off 4 bases at V and 5 bases at J, with 12 bases between the two ends. Germline CDR1 MGHRA, CDR2 YSYEKL. In nucleotides, the CDR3 is TGCGCCAGCAGCCGCTTAGGGGACGATAATTCACCCCTCCACTTT. It yields the protein CASSRLGDDNSPLHF.

The genes are TRBV11-2 and TRBJ1-2, with D uncertain. The CDR3 runs 18 residues. CDR1 and CDR2 (germline): SGHAT, FQNNGV. Deletions cut 4 bases from V and 4 bases from J, with 25 bases between. The CDR3 loop reads CASSSLYTSRGIFYGYTF. As DNA, the CDR3 is TGTGCCAGCAGCTCGCTCTACACGAGCCGGGGAATCTTCTATGGCTACACCTTC.